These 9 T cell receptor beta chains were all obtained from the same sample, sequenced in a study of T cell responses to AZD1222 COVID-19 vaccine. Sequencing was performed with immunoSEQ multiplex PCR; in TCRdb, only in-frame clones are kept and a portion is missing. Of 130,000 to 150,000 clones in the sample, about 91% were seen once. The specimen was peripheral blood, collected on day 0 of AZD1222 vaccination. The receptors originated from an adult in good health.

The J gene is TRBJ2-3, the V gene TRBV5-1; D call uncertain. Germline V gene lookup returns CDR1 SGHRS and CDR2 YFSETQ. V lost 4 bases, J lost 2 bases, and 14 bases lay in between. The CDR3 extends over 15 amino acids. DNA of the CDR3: TGCGCCAGCAGCCAAAGTTGGGGATACACAGATACGCAGTATTTT. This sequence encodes CASSQSWGYTDTQYF.

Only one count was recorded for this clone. As DNA, the CDR3 is TGTGCCAGCCGACTTAGCTCCTATAATTCACCCCTCCACTTT. Amino acid sequence: CASRLSSYNSPLHF. The rearrangement joins TRBV19 to TRBJ1-6; no firm D call. V lost 9 bases to trimming and J lost 0 bases, with 9 bases between them. The germline gives CDR1 LNHDA, CDR2 SQIVND (reference sequence). CDR3 size: 14 residues.

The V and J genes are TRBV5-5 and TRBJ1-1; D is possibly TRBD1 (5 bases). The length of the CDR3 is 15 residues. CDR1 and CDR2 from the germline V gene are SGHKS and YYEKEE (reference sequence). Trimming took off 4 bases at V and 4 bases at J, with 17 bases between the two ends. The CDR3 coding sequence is TGTGCCAGCAGCCAACGGTACCAGGGCGGCACTGAAGCTTTCTTT. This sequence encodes CASSQRYQGGTEAFF.

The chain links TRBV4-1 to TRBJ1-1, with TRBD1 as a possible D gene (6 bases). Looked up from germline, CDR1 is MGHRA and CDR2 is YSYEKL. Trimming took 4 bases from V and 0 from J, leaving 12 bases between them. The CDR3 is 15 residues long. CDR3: CASSPPDRMNTEAFF. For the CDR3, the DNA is TGCGCCAGCAGCCCCCCTGACAGGATGAACACTGAAGCTTTCTTT.

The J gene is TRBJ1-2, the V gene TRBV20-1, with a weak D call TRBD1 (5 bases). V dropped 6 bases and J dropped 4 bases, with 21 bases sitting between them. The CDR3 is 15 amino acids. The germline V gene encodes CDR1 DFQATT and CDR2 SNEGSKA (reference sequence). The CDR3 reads CSASSSRDGGYGYTF. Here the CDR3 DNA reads TGCAGTGCGAGTTCGTCGCGGGACGGGGGCTATGGCTACACCTTC.

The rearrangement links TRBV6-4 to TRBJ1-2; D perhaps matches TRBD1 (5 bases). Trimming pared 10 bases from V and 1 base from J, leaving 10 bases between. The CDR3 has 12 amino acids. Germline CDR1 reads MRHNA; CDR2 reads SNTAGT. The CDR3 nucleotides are TGTGCCAATCCGGGGGTTAACTATGGCTACACCTTC. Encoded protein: CANPGVNYGYTF.

The CDR3 loop is CASSEYLHEQYF. CDR3 nucleotide sequence: TGTGCCAGCAGTGAATACCTCCACGAGCAGTACTTC. The genes are TRBV25-1 and TRBJ2-7, with D unclear. Germline V gene sequence: CDR1 MGHDK, CDR2 SYGVNS. Deletions cut 0 bases from V and 5 bases from J, with 5 bases between. CDR3 length: 12 residues.

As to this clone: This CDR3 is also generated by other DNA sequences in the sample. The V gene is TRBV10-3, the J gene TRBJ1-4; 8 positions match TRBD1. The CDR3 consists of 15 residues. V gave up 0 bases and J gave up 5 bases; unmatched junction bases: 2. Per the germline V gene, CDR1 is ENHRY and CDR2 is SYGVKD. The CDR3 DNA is TGTGCCATCAGTGAGTCCGACAGGGGAAATGAAAAACTGTTTTTT. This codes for CAISESDRGNEKLFF.

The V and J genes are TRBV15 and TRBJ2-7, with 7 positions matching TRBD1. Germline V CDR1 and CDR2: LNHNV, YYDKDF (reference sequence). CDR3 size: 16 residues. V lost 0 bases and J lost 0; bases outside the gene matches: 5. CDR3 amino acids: CATSRDRQGHSYEQYF. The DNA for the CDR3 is TGTGCCACCAGCAGAGATCGACAGGGACACTCCTACGAGCAGTACTTC.